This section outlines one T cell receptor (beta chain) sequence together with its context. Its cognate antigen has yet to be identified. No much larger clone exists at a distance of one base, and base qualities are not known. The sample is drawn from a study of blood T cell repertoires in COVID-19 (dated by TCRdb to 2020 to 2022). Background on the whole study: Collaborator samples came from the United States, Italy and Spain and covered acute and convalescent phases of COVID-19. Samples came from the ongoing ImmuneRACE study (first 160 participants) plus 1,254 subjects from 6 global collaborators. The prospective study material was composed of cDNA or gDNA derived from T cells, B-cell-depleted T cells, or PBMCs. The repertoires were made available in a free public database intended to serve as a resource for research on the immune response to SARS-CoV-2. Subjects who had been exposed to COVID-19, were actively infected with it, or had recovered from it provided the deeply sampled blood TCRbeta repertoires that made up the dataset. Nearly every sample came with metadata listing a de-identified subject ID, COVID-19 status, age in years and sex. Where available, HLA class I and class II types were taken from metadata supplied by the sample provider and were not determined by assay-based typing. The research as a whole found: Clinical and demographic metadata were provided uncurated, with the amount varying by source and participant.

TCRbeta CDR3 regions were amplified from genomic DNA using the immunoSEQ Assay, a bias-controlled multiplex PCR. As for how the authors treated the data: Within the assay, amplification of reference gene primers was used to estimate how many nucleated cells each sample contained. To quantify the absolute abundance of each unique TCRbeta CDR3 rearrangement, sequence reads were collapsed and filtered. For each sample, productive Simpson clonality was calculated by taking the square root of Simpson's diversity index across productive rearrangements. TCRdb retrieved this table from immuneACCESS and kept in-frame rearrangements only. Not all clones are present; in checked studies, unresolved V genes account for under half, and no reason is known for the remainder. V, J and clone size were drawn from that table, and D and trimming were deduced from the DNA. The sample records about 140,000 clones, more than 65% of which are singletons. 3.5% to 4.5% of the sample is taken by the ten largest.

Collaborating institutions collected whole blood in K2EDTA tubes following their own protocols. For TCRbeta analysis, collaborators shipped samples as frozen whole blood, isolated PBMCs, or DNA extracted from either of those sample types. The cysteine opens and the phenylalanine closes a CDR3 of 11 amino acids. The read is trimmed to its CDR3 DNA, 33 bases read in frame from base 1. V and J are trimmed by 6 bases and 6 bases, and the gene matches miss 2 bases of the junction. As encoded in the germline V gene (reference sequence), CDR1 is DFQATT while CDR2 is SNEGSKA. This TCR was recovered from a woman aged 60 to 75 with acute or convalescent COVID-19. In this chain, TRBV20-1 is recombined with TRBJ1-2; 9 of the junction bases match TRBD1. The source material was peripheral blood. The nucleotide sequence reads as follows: TGCAGTGCGAGGACAGGGGATGGCTACACCTTC. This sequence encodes CSARTGDGYTF.